The TCR beta chain under discussion was sequenced for a study of blood T cells in healthy people across ages. Trimming cost V 4 bases and J 4 bases, with 11 bases left between them. CDR3 length equals 14 residues. Germline loops: CDR1 LNHNV, CDR2 YYDKDF (reference sequence). A J-beta primer mix and a sample-barcoded 5' primer were used in a second PCR of about 6 to 12 cycles. With 12 random nucleotides, a template-switch adaptor tagged each individual cDNA molecule. TCRdb independently ran MiXCR on the 5' RACE reads; one entry per CDR3 protein. The data contain about 1.4 million distinct CDR3 sequences, approximately 59% of them singletons. Regarding the study as a whole: Estimates drawn from one million T cells were deemed to understate diversity.

Turning to this clonotype: Its antigen is unidentified.

The sequenced sample was blood. This chain connects TRBV15 to TRBJ2-1; tentative D call: TRBD2 (5 bases). The source of this sequence is a man between 18 and 35 years old in good health. In DNA form, the CDR3 reads TGTGCCACCAGCAAAGATCGGGGTTACAATGAGCAGTTCTTC. This encodes CATSKDRGYNEQFF. Combining the CDR3 with reference TRBV15 and TRBJ2-1 gives the whole variable domain DAMVIQNPRYQVTQFGKPVTLSCSQTLNHNVMYWYQQKSSQAPKLLFHYYDKDFNNEADTPDNFQSRRPNTSFCFLDIRSPGLGDTAMYLCATSKDRGYNEQFFGPGTRLTVL.